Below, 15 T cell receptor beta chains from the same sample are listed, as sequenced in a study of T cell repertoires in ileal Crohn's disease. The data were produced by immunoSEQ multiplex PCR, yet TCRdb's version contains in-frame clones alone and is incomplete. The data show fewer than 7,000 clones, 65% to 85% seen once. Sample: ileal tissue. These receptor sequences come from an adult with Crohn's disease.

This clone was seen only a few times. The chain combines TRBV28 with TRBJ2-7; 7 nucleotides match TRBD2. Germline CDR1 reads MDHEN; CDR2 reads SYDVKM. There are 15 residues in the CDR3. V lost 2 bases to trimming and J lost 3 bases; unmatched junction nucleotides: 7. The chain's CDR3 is CASSLNVGGGYEQYF. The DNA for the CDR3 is TGTGCCAGCAGTTTAAATGTGGGCGGGGGCTACGAGCAGTACTTC. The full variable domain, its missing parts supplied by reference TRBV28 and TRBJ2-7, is DVKVTQSSRYLVKRTGEKVFLECVQDMDHENMFWYRQDPGLGLRLIYFSYDVKMKEKGDIPEGYSVSREKKERFSLILESASTNQTSMYLCASSLNVGGGYEQYFGPGTRLTVT.

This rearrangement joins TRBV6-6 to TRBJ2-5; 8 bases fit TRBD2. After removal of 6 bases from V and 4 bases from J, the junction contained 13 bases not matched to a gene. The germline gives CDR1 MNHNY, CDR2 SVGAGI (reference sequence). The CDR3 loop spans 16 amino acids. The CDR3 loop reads CASSPRLGLGAETQYF. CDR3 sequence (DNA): TGTGCCAGCAGCCCAAGGTTGGGACTAGGGGCAGAGACCCAGTACTTC.

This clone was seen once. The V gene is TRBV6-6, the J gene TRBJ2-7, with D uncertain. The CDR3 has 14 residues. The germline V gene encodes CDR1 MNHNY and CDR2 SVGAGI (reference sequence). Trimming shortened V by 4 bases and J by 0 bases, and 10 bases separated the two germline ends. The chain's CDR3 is CASSSRFGSYEQYF. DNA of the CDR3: TGTGCCAGCAGTTCCAGGTTTGGCTCCTACGAGCAGTACTTC.

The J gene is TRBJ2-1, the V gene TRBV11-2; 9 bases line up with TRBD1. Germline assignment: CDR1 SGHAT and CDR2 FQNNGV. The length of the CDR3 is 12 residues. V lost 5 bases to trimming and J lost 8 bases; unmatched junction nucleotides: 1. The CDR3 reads CASSRDRDEQFF. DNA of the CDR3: TGTGCCAGCAGCAGGGACAGGGATGAGCAGTTCTTC.

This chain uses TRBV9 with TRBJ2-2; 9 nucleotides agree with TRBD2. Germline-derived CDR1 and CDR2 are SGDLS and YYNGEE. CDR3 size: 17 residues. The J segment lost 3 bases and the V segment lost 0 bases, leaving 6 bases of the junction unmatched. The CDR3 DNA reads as TGTGCCAGCAGCGTAGCCGGCGGGGGGGCGTACACCGGGGAGCTGTTTTTT. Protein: CASSVAGGGAYTGELFF. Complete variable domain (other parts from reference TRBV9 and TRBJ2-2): DSGVTQTPKHLITATGQRVTLRCSPRSGDLSVYWYQQSLDQGLQFLIQYYNGEERAKGNILERFSAQQFPDLHSELNLSSLELGDSALYFCASSVAGGGAYTGELFFGEGSRLTVL.

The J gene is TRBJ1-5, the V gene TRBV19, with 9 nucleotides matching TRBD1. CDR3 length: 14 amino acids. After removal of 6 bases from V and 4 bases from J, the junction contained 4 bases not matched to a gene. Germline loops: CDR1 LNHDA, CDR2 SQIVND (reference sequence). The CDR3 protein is CASRPDRGNQPQHF. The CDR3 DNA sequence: TGTGCCAGTAGGCCCGACAGGGGGAATCAGCCCCAGCATTTT.

The CDR3 DNA follows: TGCGCCAGCAGCCCGACAGGGGGCGCGGGACAGCCCCAGCATTTT. Translated: CASSPTGGAGQPQHF. This chain links TRBV5-1 with TRBJ1-5, with 10 bases that match TRBD1. The ends lost 4 bases at V and 7 bases at J; junction bases unmatched: 8. The CDR3 runs to 15 residues. CDR1 and CDR2 from the germline V gene are SGHRS and YFSETQ.

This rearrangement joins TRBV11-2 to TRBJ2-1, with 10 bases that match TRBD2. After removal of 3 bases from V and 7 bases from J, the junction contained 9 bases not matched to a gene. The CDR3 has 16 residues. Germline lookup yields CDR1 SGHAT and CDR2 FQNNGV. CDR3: CASSFLSGGARNEQFF. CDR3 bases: TGTGCCAGCAGCTTCCTAAGCGGGGGGGCGAGAAATGAGCAGTTCTTC.

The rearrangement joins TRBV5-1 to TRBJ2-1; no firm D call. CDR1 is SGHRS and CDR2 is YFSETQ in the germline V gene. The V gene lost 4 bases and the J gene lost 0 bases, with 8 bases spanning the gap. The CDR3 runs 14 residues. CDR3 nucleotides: TGCGCCAGCAGCCCGGTCGGCTCCTACAATGAGCAGTTCTTC. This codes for CASSPVGSYNEQFF.

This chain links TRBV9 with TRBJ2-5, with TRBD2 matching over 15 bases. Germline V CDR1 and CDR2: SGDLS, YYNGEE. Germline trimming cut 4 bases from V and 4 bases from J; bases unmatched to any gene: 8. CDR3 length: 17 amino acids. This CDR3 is CASSPRTSGGAGETQYF. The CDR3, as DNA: TGTGCCAGCAGCCCCCGGACTAGCGGGGGGGCCGGAGAGACCCAGTACTTC.

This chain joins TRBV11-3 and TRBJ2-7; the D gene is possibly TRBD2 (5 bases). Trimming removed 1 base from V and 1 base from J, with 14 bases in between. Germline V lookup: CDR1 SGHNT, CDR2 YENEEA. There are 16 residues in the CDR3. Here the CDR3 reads CASSLAIRSGSYEQYF. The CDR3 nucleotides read TGTGCCAGCAGCTTAGCCATCAGGTCGGGGTCCTACGAGCAGTACTTC.

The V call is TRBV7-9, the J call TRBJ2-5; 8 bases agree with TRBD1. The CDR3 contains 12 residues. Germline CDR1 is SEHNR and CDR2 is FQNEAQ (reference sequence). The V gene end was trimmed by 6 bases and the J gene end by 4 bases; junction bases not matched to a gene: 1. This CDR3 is CASRQGGETQYF. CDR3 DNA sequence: TGTGCCAGCAGACAGGGGGGAGAGACCCAGTACTTC. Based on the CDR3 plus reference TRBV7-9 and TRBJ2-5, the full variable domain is DTGVSQNPRHKITKRGQNVTFRCDPISEHNRLYWYRQTLGQGPEFLTYFQNEAQLEKSRLLSDRFSAERPKGSFSTLEIQRTEQGDSAMYLCASRQGGETQYFGPGTRLLVL.

DNA for the CDR3: TGCAGCGTCGAGGTCTGGGAGACCCAGTACTTC. Translated: CSVEVWETQYF. V usage is TRBV29-1 and J usage is TRBJ2-5; no reliable D call. The germline gives CDR1 SQVTM, CDR2 ANQGSEA. CDR3 length equals 11 residues. Trimming took off 6 bases at V and 5 bases at J, with 10 bases between the two ends.

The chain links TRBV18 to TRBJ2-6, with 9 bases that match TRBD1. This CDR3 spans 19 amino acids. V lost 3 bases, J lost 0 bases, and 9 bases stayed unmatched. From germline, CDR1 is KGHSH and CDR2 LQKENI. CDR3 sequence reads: CASSPGWTGVTSGANVLTF. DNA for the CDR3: TGTGCCAGCTCACCTGGTTGGACAGGGGTCACCTCTGGGGCCAACGTCCTGACTTTC.

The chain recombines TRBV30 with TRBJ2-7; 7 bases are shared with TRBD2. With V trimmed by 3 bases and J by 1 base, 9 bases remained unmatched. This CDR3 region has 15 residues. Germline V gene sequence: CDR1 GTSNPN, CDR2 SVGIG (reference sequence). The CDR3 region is CAWSAGGSRSYEQYF. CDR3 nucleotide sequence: TGTGCCTGGAGCGCCGGGGGGAGTCGGTCCTACGAGCAGTACTTC.